This passage covers 16 T cell receptor beta chains from one sample sequenced in a study of long-term antiretroviral therapy in people with HIV. Version v3.0 of the immunoSEQ assay was performed at survey level. TCRdb's table, derived via immunoSEQ multiplex PCR, lists solely in-frame clones and lacks some. The table includes tens of thousands of clones, around four fifths detected once. The sequencing here drew on unsorted PBMCs, taken 1 year after starting antiretroviral therapy. The receptors shown here come from a young man with HIV.

The chain carries TRBV4-1 and TRBJ2-1; D is possibly TRBD2 (6 bases). Trimming removed 4 bases from V and 7 bases from J, with 23 bases in between. The CDR3 contains 17 residues. The germline V gene has CDR1 MGHRA and CDR2 YSYEKL. The CDR3 DNA reads as TGCGCCAGCAGCCCCGCCTGGCCGACAGCGGGCTTGAATGAGCAGTTCTTC. This sequence encodes CASSPAWPTAGLNEQFF.

This chain uses TRBV19 with TRBJ2-7, with no clear D. The V and J ends lost 3 bases and 2 bases respectively, with 11 bases between them. This CDR3 is built from 14 residues. The germline V gene encodes CDR1 LNHDA and CDR2 SQIVND (reference sequence). CDR3 protein: CASSIEAGAYEQYF. DNA for the CDR3: TGTGCCAGTAGTATTGAGGCCGGAGCCTACGAGCAGTACTTC.

This chain links TRBV10-3 with TRBJ2-6; D unclear. CDR3 length: 14 amino acids. Trimming cost V 4 bases and J 0 bases, with 4 bases left between them. Per germline, CDR1 ENHRY and CDR2 SYGVKD. CDR3 protein: CAISVGSGANVLTF. In nucleotides, the CDR3 is TGTGCCATCAGTGTTGGCTCTGGGGCCAACGTCCTGACTTTC.

The chain employs TRBV27 and TRBJ1-1; D not certain. The germline V gene has CDR1 MNHEY and CDR2 SMNVEV (reference sequence). The CDR3 contains 13 residues. V was pared by 2 bases and J by 0 bases, with 4 bases between. The CDR3 DNA is TGTGCCAGCAGTTTAAGGATGAACACTGAAGCTTTCTTT. This sequence encodes CASSLRMNTEAFF.

The rearrangement uses TRBV5-1 and TRBJ1-2; TRBD1 agrees at 8 bases. The CDR3 extends over 13 amino acids. The germline gives CDR1 SGHRS, CDR2 YFSETQ. V lost 2 bases, J lost 7 bases, and 4 bases stayed unmatched. CDR3 sequence: CASSFRDRSGYTF. The CDR3 bases are TGCGCCAGCAGCTTCCGGGACAGGAGTGGCTACACCTTC.

A few counts support this clone. V gene TRBV19 combines with J gene TRBJ1-2; tentative D call: TRBD1 (5 bases). The length of the CDR3 is 12 residues. Deletions cut 8 bases from V and 4 bases from J, with 11 bases between. CDR1 and CDR2 (germline): LNHDA, SQIVND (reference sequence). CDR3 protein: CASGDLIYGYTF. DNA for the CDR3: TGTGCCAGTGGGGACCTCATCTATGGCTACACCTTC.

The genes are TRBV27 and TRBJ2-7; unclear D gene. Germline V gene sequence: CDR1 MNHEY, CDR2 SMNVEV (reference sequence). Trimming took 5 bases from V and 7 from J, leaving 15 bases between them. The CDR3 extends over 13 amino acids. The DNA of the CDR3 is TGTGCCAGCAGTCCGACGCCTCTTTATGAGCAGTACTTC. Its translation is CASSPTPLYEQYF.

The chain joins TRBV5-6 to TRBJ1-3; D remains ambiguous. The CDR3 length is 18 residues. Trimming stripped 2 bases from V and 0 bases from J, with 18 bases between. CDR1 SGHDT and CDR2 YYEEEE come from the germline V gene. The CDR3 region has the DNA TGTGCCAGCAGCTTCAAACCTCCTTTAGGGAACTCTGGAAACACCATATATTTT. It codes for CASSFKPPLGNSGNTIYF.

This chain uses TRBV4-3 with TRBJ1-2; weak D call: TRBD1 (6 bases). The germline V gene has CDR1 LGHNA and CDR2 YSLEER. With 1 base removed from V and 2 bases from J, the gap between germline ends came to 11 bases. The CDR3 totals 15 residues. Here the CDR3 DNA reads TGCGCCAGCAGCCAAGGGCAGGGGACAAACTATGGCTACACCTTC. Protein sequence: CASSQGQGTNYGYTF.

The table lists this clone with a count of one. The rearrangement links TRBV13 to TRBJ2-1, with 7 nucleotides matching TRBD1. Per germline, CDR1 PRHDT and CDR2 FYEKMQ (reference sequence). This CDR3 has 17 residues. With 5 bases clipped from V and 3 bases from J, the junction kept 13 bases outside the gene matches. The CDR3 protein is CASSGTQGIIYYNEQFF. As DNA, the CDR3 is TGTGCCAGCAGCGGAACACAGGGGATTATTTACTACAATGAGCAGTTCTTC.

V is TRBV28 and J is TRBJ1-4; 8 positions match TRBD1. J lost 8 bases, V lost 3 bases, and 5 bases had no gene match. Germline V lookup: CDR1 MDHEN, CDR2 SYDVKM. There are 14 residues in the CDR3. The CDR3 here is CASSFDRGGEKLFF. CDR3 nucleotide sequence: TGTGCCAGCAGTTTCGACAGGGGAGGCGAAAAACTGTTTTTT. The variable domain in full, with the rest retrieved from reference TRBV28 and TRBJ1-4, is DVKVTQSSRYLVKRTGEKVFLECVQDMDHENMFWYRQDPGLGLRLIYFSYDVKMKEKGDIPEGYSVSREKKERFSLILESASTNQTSMYLCASSFDRGGEKLFFGSGTQLSVL.

The chain uses TRBV28 and TRBJ2-7; TRBD2 aligns across 8 bases. With 2 bases clipped from V and 5 bases from J, the junction kept 2 bases outside the gene matches. This CDR3 is 13 amino acids long. CDR1 and CDR2 (germline): MDHEN, SYDVKM. CDR3 in DNA: TGTGCCAGCAGTTTACGGGGGGGAGACGAGCAGTACTTC. It encodes CASSLRGGDEQYF.

There are a few counts of this clone. The chain employs TRBV10-1 and TRBJ2-7; D gene uncertain. The CDR3 is 17 residues long. Trimming removed 2 bases from V and 2 bases from J, with 19 bases in between. The germline V gene encodes CDR1 WNHNN and CDR2 SYGVQD (reference sequence). The CDR3 DNA follows: TGCGCCAGCAGTGAGGCCACTCGATTCGCAGGCCCCTACGAGCAGTACTTC. It translates to CASSEATRFAGPYEQYF.

This rearrangement joins TRBV15 to TRBJ2-2; D not resolved. Germline-derived CDR1 and CDR2 are LNHNV and YYDKDF (reference sequence). The CDR3 is made up of 14 amino acids. V lost 2 bases and J lost 6, with 10 bases in between. The CDR3 nucleotides read TGTGCCACCAGCAGACAGAAAATCTCCGGGGAGCTGTTTTTT. Translated, it gives CATSRQKISGELFF.

This rearrangement joins TRBV9 to TRBJ2-7; no definite D call. Germline V lookup: CDR1 SGDLS, CDR2 YYNGEE. The CDR3 runs to 15 residues. Trimming removed 3 bases from V and 4 bases from J, with 17 bases in between. CDR3 DNA sequence: TGTGCCAGCAGCGCCGCGGCGGCGCTTACTTACGAGCAGTACTTC. Amino acids: CASSAAAALTYEQYF.

This clone was recorded a few times. V gene TRBV5-1 combines with J gene TRBJ2-7; 9 bases align to TRBD1. Per germline, CDR1 SGHRS and CDR2 YFSETQ. The junction had 7 bases not matched to a gene; V was cut back by 4 bases and J by 5 bases. The CDR3 totals 14 residues. CDR3 nucleotides: TGCGCCAGCAGCCTAAGGACAGGGGCCGACGAGCAGTACTTC. Translation: CASSLRTGADEQYF.